Below, 26 T cell receptor beta chains from the same sample are listed, as sequenced in a study of T-cell memory formation after mild COVID-19. A single record per CDR3 protein comes from TCRdb applying MiXCR to the 5' RACE reads. The sample includes 250,000 to 300,000 distinct CDR3 sequences, more than 15% of them seen just once. The sample consisted of PBMCs or a T cell subset sorted from them (not recorded which). The origin of the receptors is a man between 18 and 35 years old who had mild COVID-19 (a few samples of this study predate the infection). Cell type and time point are not known.

This clonotype showed up many times. The DNA for the CDR3 is TGCGCCAGCAGCCAAGACAGGGAGCCCTACGAGCAGTACTTC. Encoded protein: CASSQDREPYEQYF. The rearrangement uses TRBV4-1 and TRBJ2-7; TRBD1 or TRBD2 may be the D gene (5 bases each). The V end lost 0 bases, the J end lost 2 bases, and 8 bases lay between the germline ends. CDR3 length: 14 amino acids. The germline V gene encodes CDR1 MGHRA and CDR2 YSYEKL.

In its sample, this clonotype was seen a few times. This chain uses TRBV4-3 with TRBJ2-5, with 7 bases aligning to TRBD1. The germline gives CDR1 LGHNA, CDR2 YSLEER. The CDR3 loop spans 14 amino acids. Unmatched junction bases numbered 8, after V lost 5 bases and J lost 5 bases. CDR3 in amino acids: CASSSDRVGETQYF. The CDR3 bases are TGCGCCAGCAGCTCCGACAGGGTTGGGGAGACCCAGTACTTC.

The chain employs TRBV20-1 and TRBJ2-3, with D unresolved. CDR1 is DFQATT, CDR2 SNEGSKA, per germline (reference sequence). The V end was cut by 6 bases, the J end by 2 bases, with 9 bases between. There are 12 residues in the CDR3. The CDR3 coding sequence is TGCAGTGCCGGCAAAAACACAGATACGCAGTATTTT. Translated: CSAGKNTDTQYF.

This clonotype occurred a few times. V usage is TRBV6-5 and J usage is TRBJ2-7, with 7 bases aligning to TRBD1. Looked up from germline, CDR1 is MNHEY and CDR2 is SVGAGI. The CDR3 length is 13 residues. The trim removed 4 bases at V and 3 bases at J, leaving 3 bases unmatched. The CDR3 loop is CASSWGQFYEQYV. CDR3 bases: TGTGCCAGCAGTTGGGGACAGTTCTACGAGCAGTACGTC.

This clonotype was observed a handful of times. The CDR3 DNA follows: TGTGCCAGCAGGGCCGGGACAAAACACTCTGGGGCCAACGTCCTGACTTTC. Protein sequence: CASRAGTKHSGANVLTF. The chain employs TRBV5-5 and TRBJ2-6; tentative D call: TRBD1 (6 bases). Germline V gives CDR1 SGHKS, CDR2 YYEKEE (reference sequence). CDR3 length: 17 amino acids. V dropped 5 bases and J dropped 0 bases, with 15 bases sitting between them.

This clonotype was observed a single time. J is TRBJ1-2 and V is TRBV5-1; 7 positions agree with TRBD1. The CDR3 sequence is 15 residues long. From germline, CDR1 is SGHRS and CDR2 YFSETQ. With V trimmed by 4 bases and J by 0 bases, 6 bases remained unmatched. This chain's CDR3 is CASSRGDSPNYGYTF. DNA for the CDR3: TGCGCCAGCAGCAGAGGGGACAGCCCTAACTATGGCTACACCTTC.

This clonotype was counted ten times or more. The chain couples TRBV29-1 to TRBJ2-5, with D perhaps TRBD2 (6 bases). The CDR3 spans 11 residues. V was shortened by 8 bases and J by 5 bases, with 12 bases between the two germline ends. CDR1 SQVTM and CDR2 ANQGSEA come from the germline V gene. The CDR3 loop is CSYLAWETQYF. CDR3 sequence (DNA): TGCAGCTACCTAGCGTGGGAGACCCAGTACTTC.

This clonotype came up a few times. The chain carries TRBV5-5 and TRBJ2-2, with TRBD2 as a possible D gene (6 bases). The CDR3 totals 14 residues. Germline V gene lookup returns CDR1 SGHKS and CDR2 YYEKEE (reference sequence). V dropped 4 bases and J dropped 5 bases, with 12 bases sitting between them. CDR3 in DNA: TGTGCCAGCAGCCGGGACTCGGTGACCGGGGAGCTGTTTTTT. As protein: CASSRDSVTGELFF.

In its sample, this clonotype was seen a few times. V usage is TRBV7-9 and J usage is TRBJ2-1; D might be TRBD2 (5 bases). Germline V gives CDR1 SEHNR, CDR2 FQNEAQ (reference sequence). V was pared by 5 bases and J by 5 bases, with 16 bases between. There are 15 residues in the CDR3. For the CDR3, the DNA is TGTGCCAGCAGCCCCCCCGGGGTAGCTGACAATGAGCAGTTCTTC. This translates into CASSPPGVADNEQFF.

This clonotype appeared a single time. The chain recombines TRBV18 with TRBJ1-1; D is unclear. The CDR3 runs to 13 residues. The V end lost 0 bases, the J end lost 4 bases, and 6 bases lay between the germline ends. The germline V gene encodes CDR1 KGHSH and CDR2 LQKENI. CDR3 region: CASSPPDTTEAFF. CDR3 coding DNA: TGTGCCAGCTCACCACCAGACACCACTGAAGCTTTCTTT.

The chain recombines TRBV7-3 with TRBJ2-1; D is possibly TRBD1 or TRBD2 (6 bases each). Trimming pared 1 base from V and 10 bases from J, leaving 11 bases between. CDR1 is SGHTA and CDR2 is FQGTGA in the germline V gene. This CDR3 is 13 amino acids long. The CDR3 is CASSLIGGGEQFF. CDR3 nucleotides: TGTGCCAGCAGCTTAATAGGGGGAGGAGAGCAGTTCTTC.

This clonotype was seen repeatedly, ten times or more. The J gene is TRBJ1-1, the V gene TRBV24-1; 10 bases fit TRBD1. The J segment lost 3 bases and the V segment lost 3 bases, leaving 3 bases of the junction unmatched. The CDR3 is 15 amino acids. CDR1 is KGHDR and CDR2 is SFDVKD in the germline V gene. The CDR3 bases are TGTGCCACCAGTGATCCCGGGACAGGGGACACTGAAGCTTTCTTT. It codes for CATSDPGTGDTEAFF.

This chain links TRBV7-2 with TRBJ1-4; no definite D call. The CDR3 is 12 residues long. V was trimmed by 2 bases and J by 8 bases, leaving 6 bases between them. Germline-derived CDR1 and CDR2 are SGHTA and FQGNSA. This CDR3 reads CASSLWPEKLFF. CDR3 DNA: TGTGCCAGCAGCTTATGGCCAGAAAAACTGTTTTTT. Together with reference TRBV7-2 and TRBJ1-4, the CDR3 gives the full variable domain: GAGVSQSPSNKVTEKGKDVELRCDPISGHTALYWYRQSLGQGLEFLIYFQGNSAPDKSGLPSDRFSAERTGGSVSTLTIQRTQQEDSAVYLCASSLWPEKLFFGSGTQLSVL.

The V call is TRBV5-5, the J call TRBJ2-7, with D possibly being TRBD1 (5 bases). Germline V CDR1 and CDR2: SGHKS, YYEKEE (reference sequence). This CDR3 spans 14 amino acids. Trimming left V 5 bases short and J 0 bases short, with 12 bases between. The DNA for the CDR3 is TGTGCCAGCAGTTCAGGACAAAGCTCCTACGAGCAGTACTTC. It is translated as CASSSGQSSYEQYF.

The rearrangement uses TRBV24-1 and TRBJ2-1; 9 positions agree with TRBD1. This CDR3 has 15 amino acids. The trim removed 5 bases at V and 7 bases at J, leaving 8 bases unmatched. The germline gives CDR1 KGHDR, CDR2 SFDVKD. CDR3 amino acids: CATSGTGTGLNEQFF. CDR3 sequence (DNA): TGTGCCACCAGTGGAACCGGGACAGGGTTAAATGAGCAGTTCTTC.

This clonotype has just a few counts. The chain joins TRBV5-1 to TRBJ1-2; D remains unclear. Trimming removed 1 base at V and 0 bases at J, with 10 bases between. The CDR3 is made up of 15 amino acids. Germline V gene sequence: CDR1 SGHRS, CDR2 YFSETQ. DNA for the CDR3: TGCGCCAGCAGCTTGAGAGGTCCCGCTAACTATGGCTACACCTTC. Amino acid sequence: CASSLRGPANYGYTF.

This clonotype appeared a few times. The genes are TRBV4-2 and TRBJ1-1; D remains ambiguous. The CDR3 sequence is 15 residues long. CDR1 LGHNA and CDR2 YNFKEQ come from the germline V gene. V was clipped by 1 base and J by 1 base, with 10 bases between them. The CDR3 region has the DNA TGTGCCAGCAGCCAAGGCGAGGTCAGGAACACTGAAGCTTTCTTT. Its protein is CASSQGEVRNTEAFF.

The rearrangement uses TRBV4-2 and TRBJ1-1; tentative D call: TRBD1 (5 bases). The CDR3 is 15 residues long. V shed 7 bases and J shed 3 bases, with 18 bases lying between them. The germline CDR1 and CDR2 sequences are LGHNA and YNFKEQ. The CDR3 region has the DNA TGTGCCAGCAAGGGGAGGGGTTTTACCGACACTGAAGCTTTCTTT. Its translation is CASKGRGFTDTEAFF.

In this sample, this clonotype turned up a few times. V usage is TRBV12-3 or TRBV12-4 and J usage is TRBJ2-3, with 9 bases identical to TRBD1. CDR3 length: 14 amino acids. V shed 6 bases and J 4 bases; nucleotides not matched to a gene: 5. The CDR3 coding sequence is TGTGCCAGCAGGGGGACAGGGTTCTCAGATACGCAGTATTTT. Its protein product is CASRGTGFSDTQYF.

This clonotype was recorded a few times. This chain uses TRBV7-2 with TRBJ1-2, with TRBD1 identical over 7 bases. After removal of 5 bases from V and 2 bases from J, the junction contained 2 bases not matched to a gene. The CDR3 covers 13 residues. Germline CDR1 is SGHTA and CDR2 is FQGNSA. CDR3 protein: CASSTGVNYGYTF. The CDR3 coding sequence is TGTGCCAGCAGCACAGGGGTGAACTATGGCTACACCTTC.

The V call is TRBV29-1, the J call TRBJ1-3, with D hard to call. This CDR3 spans 13 amino acids. V lost 4 bases and J lost 0, with 7 bases in between. The germline V gene has CDR1 SQVTM and CDR2 ANQGSEA. CDR3 loop: CSVGSSSGNTIYF. DNA for the CDR3: TGCAGCGTTGGTTCGTCCTCTGGAAACACCATATATTTT.

The J gene is TRBJ1-5, the V gene TRBV24-1; no clear D. Germline assignment: CDR1 KGHDR and CDR2 SFDVKD. This CDR3 region has 12 residues. Between the trimmed V and J ends, which lost 3 bases and 4 bases, there was a span of 3 bases. This chain's CDR3 is CATSDGNQPQHF. As DNA, the CDR3 is TGTGCCACCAGTGATGGAAATCAGCCCCAGCATTTT.

This clonotype was seen a handful of times. The chain combines TRBV9 with TRBJ1-5; tentative D call: TRBD1 (5 bases). The V and J ends lost 4 bases and 6 bases respectively, with 11 bases between them. The CDR3 contains 13 residues. The germline gives CDR1 SGDLS, CDR2 YYNGEE. Written as DNA, the CDR3 is TGTGCCAGCAGCCCCCAGGGAATTCAGCCCCAGCATTTT. This sequence encodes CASSPQGIQPQHF. Using reference TRBV9 and TRBJ1-5 for the parts outside the CDR3, the full variable domain is DSGVTQTPKHLITATGQRVTLRCSPRSGDLSVYWYQQSLDQGLQFLIQYYNGEERAKGNILERFSAQQFPDLHSELNLSSLELGDSALYFCASSPQGIQPQHFGDGTRLSIL.

This clonotype was recorded a few times. CDR3 region: CASSRTSGGVTDTQYF. In DNA form, the CDR3 reads TGTGCCAGCAGTCGGACTAGCGGGGGGGTGACAGATACGCAGTATTTT. The chain has TRBV6-4 and TRBJ2-3, with 15 bases identical to TRBD2. V shed 5 bases and J 3 bases; nucleotides not matched to a gene: 3. CDR3 length: 16 amino acids. Germline CDR1 reads MRHNA; CDR2 reads SNTAGT.

The genes are TRBV6-2 or TRBV6-3 and TRBJ1-1; D is unclear. The CDR3 spans 12 residues. Trimming took 4 bases from V and 4 from J, leaving 7 bases between them. In germline, CDR1 is MNHEY, CDR2 SVGEGT. In DNA, the CDR3 is TGTGCCAGCAGTTTGAAGCTCACTGAAGCTTTCTTT. Translation gives CASSLKLTEAFF.

The CDR3 DNA reads as TGCGCCAGCAGCCAGGACTTTGGGGGTAGGAATCAGCCCCAGCATTTT. Protein sequence: CASSQDFGGRNQPQHF. The rearrangement joins TRBV4-3 to TRBJ1-5; possibly TRBD1 for D (5 bases). The germline gives CDR1 LGHNA, CDR2 YSLEER. The CDR3 runs 16 residues. V was trimmed by 3 bases and J by 4 bases, leaving 16 bases between them.